These 15 T cell receptor beta chains originate from one sample sequenced in a study of T cell clonality in common variable immunodeficiency. TCRdb's copy holds only in-frame clones and misses some; the assay was immunoSEQ multiplex PCR. Recorded here are over 30,000 clones, none singletons. Study results and caveats: Fewer deletions and N-nucleotide insertions were reportedly seen in common variable immunodeficiency TCR beta sequences.

These receptors are not linked to any known antigen. Input material: peripheral blood mononuclear cells. The receptors here all came from a human donor with common variable immunodeficiency.

On this clone itself: The observed sequence ends 3 residues before the CDR3 terminus, with the missing tail filled in from the germline J gene. J is TRBJ1-2 and V is TRBV7-2; D not certain. Trimming cost V 4 bases and J 4 bases, with 10 bases left between them. The germline V gene encodes CDR1 SGHTA and CDR2 FQGNSA. CDR3 length: 13 residues. The CDR3 region is CASSSGSGYGYTF. CDR3 DNA, as far as it was read: TGTGCCAGCAGCTCCGGGAGCGGCTATGGC. The full variable domain, its missing parts supplied by reference TRBV7-2 and TRBJ1-2, is GAGVSQSPSNKVTEKGKDVELRCDPISGHTALYWYRQSLGQGLEFLIYFQGNSAPDKSGLPSDRFSAERTGGSVSTLTIQRTQQEDSAVYLCASSSGSGYGYTFGSGTRLTVV.

This clone was recorded at least ten times. The read terminates 3 residues before the CDR3 end, so the remaining end is supplied by the germline J gene. The J gene is TRBJ1-5, the V gene TRBV30, with 9 bases matching TRBD1. CDR1 and CDR2 (germline): GTSNPN, SVGIG (reference sequence). The CDR3 extends over 14 amino acids. After removal of 3 bases from V and 5 bases from J, the junction contained 5 bases not matched to a gene. The covered CDR3 bases are TGTGCCTGGAGGGGGGACAGGGATGATCAGCCC. Translated, it gives CAWRGDRDDQP. The CDR3, in full, reads CAWRGDRDDQPQHF.

In its sample, this clone was seen many times. The read terminates 3 residues ahead of where the CDR3 ends, so the germline J gene completes it. The V call is TRBV4-1, the J call TRBJ2-5, with D possibly being TRBD2 (7 bases). Trimming stripped 0 bases from V and 5 bases from J, with 13 bases between. Germline-derived CDR1 and CDR2 are MGHRA and YSYEKL. This CDR3 has 15 residues. CDR3 region: CASSQDGGASETQYF. Incomplete CDR3 DNA: TGCGCCAGCAGCCAAGATGGGGGGGCCTCGGAGACC.

Comment on this clone: The read terminates 3 residues before the CDR3 end, so the remaining end is supplied by the germline J gene. This chain connects TRBV30 to TRBJ1-4; perhaps TRBD1 as D (5 bases). V shed 2 bases and J shed 4 bases, with 14 bases lying between them. The germline gives CDR1 GTSNPN, CDR2 SVGIG (reference sequence). The CDR3 is 15 residues long. The sequenced CDR3 bases are TGTGCCTGGAGTATCTACGACAGTAGTAATGAAAAA. Its translation: CAWSIYDSSNEK. Given in full, the CDR3 is CAWSIYDSSNEKLFF.

This clone has a handful of counts. Coverage ceases 3 residues before the CDR3 finishes, and the germline J gene fills in the end. The chain carries TRBV6-2 or TRBV6-3 and TRBJ2-5, with TRBD1 identical over 7 bases. This CDR3 comprises 15 residues. Germline V gene sequence: CDR1 MNHEY, CDR2 SVGEGT. With V trimmed by 6 bases and J by 5 bases, 12 bases remained unmatched. The CDR3 loop is CASRILQGEPETQYF. CDR3 bases read: TGTGCCAGCAGGATCCTTCAGGGGGAACCCGAGACC.

This clone has at least ten counts. The read terminates 3 residues ahead of where the CDR3 ends, so the germline J gene completes it. This chain links TRBV2 with TRBJ1-2, with unresolved D. Germline V CDR1 and CDR2: SNHLY, FYNNEI. The length of the CDR3 is 14 residues. V lost 6 bases to trimming and J lost 4 bases, with 15 bases between them. The part of the CDR3 DNA that was read is TGTGCCAGCAGAGCTTCATCCTCGGGCTATGGC. It translates to CASRASSSGYG. The whole CDR3 sequence reads CASRASSSGYGYTF.

This clone was seen a handful of times. The CDR3 end falls 3 residues outside the read, so it is completed with the germline J gene. The rearrangement uses TRBV30 and TRBJ1-1; TRBD1 is a possible D gene (5 bases). This CDR3 has 14 residues. V lost 3 bases, J lost 1 base, and 12 bases lay in between. Germline CDR1 and CDR2: GTSNPN and SVGIG (reference sequence). CDR3 DNA (partial): TGTGCCTGGAGGCTGGGCGGGGGGAACACTGAA. It encodes CAWRLGGGNTE. The whole CDR3 protein is CAWRLGGGNTEAFF.

Note on this clone: The sequence runs out 3 residues before the end of the CDR3; the remainder is reconstructed from the germline J gene. This chain uses TRBV2 with TRBJ1-1, with a possible D match to TRBD1 (6 bases). V lost 8 bases and J 1 base, leaving 8 bases between the germline ends. The CDR3 sequence is 12 residues long. Germline-derived CDR1 and CDR2 are SNHLY and FYNNEI. CDR3 in amino acids: CASGQTNTEAFF. The CDR3 bases that were read are TGTGCCAGCGGACAGACGAACACTGAA.

This clone was detected only a few times. The read ends 3 residues before the CDR3 terminus; that terminus is restored from the germline J gene. This sequence joins TRBV2 and TRBJ2-3, with D unclear. This CDR3 is built from 15 residues. Germline assignment: CDR1 SNHLY and CDR2 FYNNEI. The ends were cut back, 5 bases at V and 2 bases at J, with 14 bases in the middle. The CDR3 loop is CASSPQGSSTDTQYF. CDR3 bases read: TGTGCCAGCAGTCCCCAAGGGTCTTCCACAGATACG.

This clone was counted many times. This CDR3 reads CASSKYAYNEQFF. The CDR3 bases that were read are TGTGCCAGTAGTAAATATGCCTACAATGAG. The rearrangement links TRBV19 to TRBJ2-1; D is uncertain. Read sequence stops 3 residues before the CDR3 end, and the germline J gene provides the missing end. Looked up from germline, CDR1 is LNHDA and CDR2 is SQIVND (reference sequence). The CDR3 is 13 amino acids. V dropped 4 bases and J dropped 2 bases, with 6 bases sitting between them. Based on the CDR3 plus reference TRBV19 and TRBJ2-1, the full variable domain is DGGITQSPKYLFRKEGQNVTLSCEQNLNHDAMYWYRQDPGQGLRLIYYSQIVNDFQKGDIAEGYSVSREKKESFPLTVTSAQKNPTAFYLCASSKYAYNEQFFGPGTRLTVL.

This clone has a handful of counts. With the read ending 3 residues before the CDR3 end, the germline J gene is used to fill in that end. This chain uses TRBV19 with TRBJ2-7; the match to TRBD1 covers 7 bases. The CDR3 covers 15 residues. Trimming took 3 bases from V and 1 from J; bases not matched to a gene: 6. The germline gives CDR1 LNHDA, CDR2 SQIVND (reference sequence). The CDR3 sequence: CASSMKQGTSYEQYF. The CDR3 bases that were read are TGTGCCAGTAGTATGAAACAGGGGACGTCCTACGAG.

By proportion, this clone is medium-sized. The CDR3 goes on 3 residues after the read ends, and that part is filled in from the germline J gene. The chain recombines TRBV10-1 with TRBJ2-3, with TRBD1 matching 7 bases. CDR1 WNHNN and CDR2 SYGVQD come from the germline V gene (reference sequence). V lost 10 bases and J lost 0; bases outside the gene matches: 10. The CDR3 has 15 amino acids. CDR3 protein: CATNRDSFSTDTQYF. The DNA read from the CDR3 is TGCGCCACCAACCGGGACAGCTTTAGCACAGATACG.

This clone was counted between two and nine times. The CDR3 goes on 3 residues after the read ends, and that part is filled in from the germline J gene. The chain combines TRBV18 with TRBJ2-2, with a possible D match to TRBD1 (5 bases). The CDR3 has 15 amino acids. V dropped 2 bases and J dropped 7 bases, with 14 bases sitting between them. Germline V gives CDR1 KGHSH, CDR2 LQKENI. The CDR3 reads CASSPSETANGELFF. CDR3 DNA (partial): TGTGCCAGCTCACCATCCGAGACAGCCAACGGGGAG.

As for this clone: The read terminates 3 residues ahead of where the CDR3 ends, so the germline J gene completes it. The chain employs TRBV2 and TRBJ1-6; TRBD1 matches at 7 bases. Germline assignment: CDR1 SNHLY and CDR2 FYNNEI. CDR3 size: 16 residues. J lost 1 base, V lost 4 bases, and 4 bases had no gene match. The sequenced CDR3 bases are TGTGCCAGCAGTGGCCTGACAGGGTCCTATAATTCACCC. It translates to CASSGLTGSYNSP. The whole CDR3 region reads CASSGLTGSYNSPLHF.

The table lists this clone with a few counts. The CDR3 end lies 3 residues beyond the end of the read and is filled in from the germline J gene. The chain has TRBV19 and TRBJ1-6, with 10 bases lining up with TRBD1. The CDR3 covers 16 residues. From germline, CDR1 is LNHDA and CDR2 SQIVND (reference sequence). V was clipped by 1 base and J by 8 bases; unmatched bases: 5. The CDR3 DNA, read in part, is TGTGCCAGTAGTATAGCCCGACAGGGGGCGGATTCACCC. This translates into CASSIARQGADSP. The full CDR3 sequence reads CASSIARQGADSPLHF.